This T cell receptor beta chain emerged from a study of beta chain features in type 1 diabetes. All sorted populations exceeded 98% purity. This clone has only a few counts. Every bit of the isolated RNA underwent reverse transcription, so sequencing read expressed TCRB transcripts. Method: immunoSEQ multiplex PCR; TCRdb's copy keeps in-frame clones and lacks some. The sample lists 400,000 to 500,000 clones, about 14% occurring once. V was trimmed by 6 bases and J by 7 bases, leaving 12 bases between them. CDR1 and CDR2 from the germline V gene are MDHEN and SYDVKM. There are 12 residues in the CDR3. This clonotype originated in a man aged 25 to 45 in good health. This chain links TRBV28 with TRBJ1-1; D perhaps matches TRBD1 (6 bases). Input material: naive CD4+ T cells from blood. CDR3 DNA: TGTGCCAGCAGCTTCGGACAGATTGAAGCTTTCTTT. Protein sequence: CASSFGQIEAFF.